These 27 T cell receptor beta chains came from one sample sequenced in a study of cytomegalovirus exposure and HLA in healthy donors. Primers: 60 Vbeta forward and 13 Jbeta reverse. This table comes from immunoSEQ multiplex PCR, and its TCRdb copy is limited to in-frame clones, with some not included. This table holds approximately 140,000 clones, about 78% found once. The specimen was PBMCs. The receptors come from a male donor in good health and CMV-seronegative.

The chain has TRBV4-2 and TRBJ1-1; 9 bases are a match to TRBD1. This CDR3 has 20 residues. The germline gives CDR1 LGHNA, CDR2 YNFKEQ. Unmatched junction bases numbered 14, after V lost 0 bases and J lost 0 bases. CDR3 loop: CASSQDRRVWDRELNTEAFF. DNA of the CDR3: TGTGCCAGCAGCCAAGATAGACGAGTGTGGGACAGGGAGTTGAACACTGAAGCTTTCTTT.

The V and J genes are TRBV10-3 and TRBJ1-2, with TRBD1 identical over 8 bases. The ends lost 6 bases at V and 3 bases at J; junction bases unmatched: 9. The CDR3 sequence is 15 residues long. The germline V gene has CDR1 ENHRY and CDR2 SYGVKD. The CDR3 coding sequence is TGTGCCATCAGAATAACGACAGGGGCGGACTATGGCTACACCTTC. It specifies CAIRITTGADYGYTF.

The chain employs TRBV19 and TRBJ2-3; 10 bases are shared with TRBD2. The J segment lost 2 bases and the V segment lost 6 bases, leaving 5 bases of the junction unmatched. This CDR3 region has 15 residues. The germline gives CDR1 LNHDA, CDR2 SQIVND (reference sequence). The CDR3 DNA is TGTGCCAGTAGGGCACTAGCGGGGATCACAGATACGCAGTATTTT. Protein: CASRALAGITDTQYF. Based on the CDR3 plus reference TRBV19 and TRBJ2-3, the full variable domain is DGGITQSPKYLFRKEGQNVTLSCEQNLNHDAMYWYRQDPGQGLRLIYYSQIVNDFQKGDIAEGYSVSREKKESFPLTVTSAQKNPTAFYLCASRALAGITDTQYFGPGTRLTVL.

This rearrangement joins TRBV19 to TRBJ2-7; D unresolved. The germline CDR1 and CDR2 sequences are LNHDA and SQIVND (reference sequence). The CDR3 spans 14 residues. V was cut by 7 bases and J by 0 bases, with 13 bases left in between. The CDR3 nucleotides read TGTGCCAGTACTGAAACTATACACTCCTACGAGCAGTACTTC. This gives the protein CASTETIHSYEQYF. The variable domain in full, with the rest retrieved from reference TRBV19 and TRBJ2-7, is DGGITQSPKYLFRKEGQNVTLSCEQNLNHDAMYWYRQDPGQGLRLIYYSQIVNDFQKGDIAEGYSVSREKKESFPLTVTSAQKNPTAFYLCASTETIHSYEQYFGPGTRLTVT.

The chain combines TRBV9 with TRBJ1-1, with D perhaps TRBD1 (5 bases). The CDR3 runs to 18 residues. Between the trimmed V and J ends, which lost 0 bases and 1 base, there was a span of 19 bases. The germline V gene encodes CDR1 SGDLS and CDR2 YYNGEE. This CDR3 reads CASSVGLTQGSGNTEAFF. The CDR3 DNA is TGTGCCAGCAGCGTAGGCCTCACTCAGGGTTCTGGGAACACTGAAGCTTTCTTT. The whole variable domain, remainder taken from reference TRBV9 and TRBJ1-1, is DSGVTQTPKHLITATGQRVTLRCSPRSGDLSVYWYQQSLDQGLQFLIQYYNGEERAKGNILERFSAQQFPDLHSELNLSSLELGDSALYFCASSVGLTQGSGNTEAFFGQGTRLTVV.

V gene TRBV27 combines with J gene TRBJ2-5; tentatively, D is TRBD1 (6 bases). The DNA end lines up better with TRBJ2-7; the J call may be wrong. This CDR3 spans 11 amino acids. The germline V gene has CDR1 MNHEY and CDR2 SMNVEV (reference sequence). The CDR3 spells CASGGGYEQYF. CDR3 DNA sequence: TGTGCCAGCGGGGGCGGCTACGAGCAGTACTTC.

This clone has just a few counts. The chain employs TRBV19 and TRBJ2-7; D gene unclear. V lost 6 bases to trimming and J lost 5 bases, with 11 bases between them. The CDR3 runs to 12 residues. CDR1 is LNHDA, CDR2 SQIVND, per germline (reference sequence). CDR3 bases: TGTGCCAGTAGGGCAGGTTGGAACGAGCAGTACTTC. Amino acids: CASRAGWNEQYF.

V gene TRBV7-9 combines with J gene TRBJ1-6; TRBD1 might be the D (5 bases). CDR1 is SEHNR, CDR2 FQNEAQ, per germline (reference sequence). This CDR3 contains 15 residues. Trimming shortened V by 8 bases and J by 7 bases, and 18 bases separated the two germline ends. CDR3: CASFSGHPDNSPLHF. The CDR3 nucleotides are TGTGCCAGCTTTTCAGGACACCCCGACAATTCACCCCTCCACTTT.

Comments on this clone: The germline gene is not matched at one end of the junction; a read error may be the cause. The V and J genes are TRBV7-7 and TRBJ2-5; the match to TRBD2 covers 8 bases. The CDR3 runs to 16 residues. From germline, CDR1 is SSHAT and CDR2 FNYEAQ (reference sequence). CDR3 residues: CASSLVPGLGMETQYF. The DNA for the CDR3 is TGTGCTAGCAGCTTAGTCCCGGGACTAGGGATGGAGACCCAGTACTTC.

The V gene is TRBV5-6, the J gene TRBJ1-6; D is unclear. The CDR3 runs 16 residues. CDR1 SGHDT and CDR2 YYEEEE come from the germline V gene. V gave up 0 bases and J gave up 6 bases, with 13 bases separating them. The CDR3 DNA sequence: TGTGCCAGCAGCTTGGGGGCCATTGGCTTTAATTCACCCCTCCACTTT. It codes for CASSLGAIGFNSPLHF.

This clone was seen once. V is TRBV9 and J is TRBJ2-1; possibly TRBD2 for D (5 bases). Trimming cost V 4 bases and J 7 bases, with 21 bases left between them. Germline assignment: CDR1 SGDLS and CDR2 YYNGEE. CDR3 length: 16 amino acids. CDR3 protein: CASSIHLPGLGNEQFF. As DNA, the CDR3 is TGTGCCAGCAGCATACACCTCCCGGGGTTAGGAAATGAGCAGTTCTTC.

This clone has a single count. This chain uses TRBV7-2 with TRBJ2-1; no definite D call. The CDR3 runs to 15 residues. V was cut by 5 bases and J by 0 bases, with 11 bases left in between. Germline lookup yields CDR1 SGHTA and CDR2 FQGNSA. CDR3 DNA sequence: TGTGCCAGCAGCCCCTCCTTTAGCTCCTACAATGAGCAGTTCTTC. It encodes CASSPSFSSYNEQFF.

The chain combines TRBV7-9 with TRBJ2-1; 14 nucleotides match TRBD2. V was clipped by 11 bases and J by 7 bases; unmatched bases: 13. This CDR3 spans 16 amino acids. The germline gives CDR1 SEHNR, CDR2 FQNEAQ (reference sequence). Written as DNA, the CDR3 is TGTGCCGGCCGGACCGGGACTAGCGGGAGTGGGAATGAGCAGTTCTTC. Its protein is CAGRTGTSGSGNEQFF.

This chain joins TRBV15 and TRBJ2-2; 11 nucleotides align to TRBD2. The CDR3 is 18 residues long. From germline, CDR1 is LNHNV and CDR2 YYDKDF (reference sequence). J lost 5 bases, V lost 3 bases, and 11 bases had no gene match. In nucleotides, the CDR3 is TGTGCCACCAGCAGTGAGGTAGCGGGAGGGCCTTGGACCGGGGAGCTGTTTTTT. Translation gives CATSSEVAGGPWTGELFF.

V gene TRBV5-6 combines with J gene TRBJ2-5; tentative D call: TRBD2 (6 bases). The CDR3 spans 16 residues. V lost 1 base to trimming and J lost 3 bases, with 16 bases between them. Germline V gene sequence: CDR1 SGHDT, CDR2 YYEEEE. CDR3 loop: CASSLWRETQEETQYF. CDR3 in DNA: TGTGCCAGCAGCTTGTGGAGGGAGACACAGGAAGAGACCCAGTACTTC.

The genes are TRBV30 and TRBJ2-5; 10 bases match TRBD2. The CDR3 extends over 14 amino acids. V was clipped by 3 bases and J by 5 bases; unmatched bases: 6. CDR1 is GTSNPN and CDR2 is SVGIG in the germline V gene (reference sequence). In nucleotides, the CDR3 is TGTGCCTGGAGACTAGCGGGGCGGGGGGAGACCCAGTACTTC. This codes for CAWRLAGRGETQYF.

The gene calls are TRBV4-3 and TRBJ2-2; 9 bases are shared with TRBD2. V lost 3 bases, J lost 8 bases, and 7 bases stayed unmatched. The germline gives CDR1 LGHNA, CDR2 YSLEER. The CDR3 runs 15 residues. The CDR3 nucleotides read TGCGCCAGCAGCCAGTTGGCTAGCGGGGAGGGGGAGCTGTTTTTT. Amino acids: CASSQLASGEGELFF.

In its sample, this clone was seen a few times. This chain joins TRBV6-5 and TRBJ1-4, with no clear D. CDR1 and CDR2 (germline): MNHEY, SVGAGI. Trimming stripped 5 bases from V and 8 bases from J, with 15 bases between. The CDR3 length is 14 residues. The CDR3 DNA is TGTGCCAGCAGTAACCTAGAGGAGTGGGAAAAACTGTTTTTT. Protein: CASSNLEEWEKLFF.

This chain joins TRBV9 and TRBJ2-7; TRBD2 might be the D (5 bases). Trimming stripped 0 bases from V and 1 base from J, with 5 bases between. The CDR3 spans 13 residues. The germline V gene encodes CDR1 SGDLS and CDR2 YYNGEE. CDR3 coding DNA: TGTGCCAGCAGCGTAGGGGAGTCCTACGAGCAGTACTTC. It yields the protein CASSVGESYEQYF. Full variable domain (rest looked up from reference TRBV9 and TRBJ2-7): DSGVTQTPKHLITATGQRVTLRCSPRSGDLSVYWYQQSLDQGLQFLIQYYNGEERAKGNILERFSAQQFPDLHSELNLSSLELGDSALYFCASSVGESYEQYFGPGTRLTVT.

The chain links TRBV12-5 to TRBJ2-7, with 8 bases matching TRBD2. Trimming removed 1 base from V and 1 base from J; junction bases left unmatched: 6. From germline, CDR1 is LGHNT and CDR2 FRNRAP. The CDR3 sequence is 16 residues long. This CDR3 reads CASGLALAGTSYEQYF. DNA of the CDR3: TGTGCTAGTGGTTTGGCCCTAGCGGGTACATCCTACGAGCAGTACTTC.

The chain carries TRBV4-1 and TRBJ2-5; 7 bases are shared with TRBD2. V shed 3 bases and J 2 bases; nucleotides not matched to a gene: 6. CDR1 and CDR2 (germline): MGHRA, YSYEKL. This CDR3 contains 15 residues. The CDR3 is CASSQIGLVQETQYF. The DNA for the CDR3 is TGCGCCAGCAGCCAGATCGGACTAGTTCAAGAGACCCAGTACTTC.

The CDR3 nucleotides are TGTGCCAGCAGCTTAGACAGGGGGAGTTATAGCACAGATACGCAGTATTTT. This translates into CASSLDRGSYSTDTQYF. The chain combines TRBV7-9 with TRBJ2-3; 8 positions match TRBD1. The CDR3 is 17 residues long. V shed 1 base and J 0 bases; nucleotides not matched to a gene: 6. The germline V gene encodes CDR1 SEHNR and CDR2 FQNEAQ (reference sequence).

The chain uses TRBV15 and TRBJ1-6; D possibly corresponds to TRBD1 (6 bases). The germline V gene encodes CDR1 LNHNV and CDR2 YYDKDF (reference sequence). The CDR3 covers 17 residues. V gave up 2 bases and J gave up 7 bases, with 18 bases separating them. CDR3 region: CATSRWAGQPENSPLHF. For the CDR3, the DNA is TGTGCCACCAGCAGATGGGCCGGACAGCCTGAAAATTCACCCCTCCACTTT.

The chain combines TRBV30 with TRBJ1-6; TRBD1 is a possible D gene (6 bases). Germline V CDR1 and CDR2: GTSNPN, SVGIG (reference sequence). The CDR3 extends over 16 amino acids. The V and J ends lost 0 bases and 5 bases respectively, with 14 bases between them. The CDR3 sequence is CAWSVKGAGDNSPLHF. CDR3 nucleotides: TGTGCCTGGAGTGTAAAGGGCGCAGGGGATAATTCACCCCTCCACTTT.

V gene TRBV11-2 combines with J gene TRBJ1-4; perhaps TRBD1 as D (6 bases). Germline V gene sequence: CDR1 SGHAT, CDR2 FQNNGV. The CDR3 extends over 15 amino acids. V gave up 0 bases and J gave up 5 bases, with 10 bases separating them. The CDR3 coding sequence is TGTGCCAGCAGCTTAGATGGCCAGGGGAATGAAAAACTGTTTTTT. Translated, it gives CASSLDGQGNEKLFF.

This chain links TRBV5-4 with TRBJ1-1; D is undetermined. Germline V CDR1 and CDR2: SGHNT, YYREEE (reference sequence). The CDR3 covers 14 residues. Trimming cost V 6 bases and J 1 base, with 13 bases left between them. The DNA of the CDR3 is TGTGCCAGCATACCGATGGAGTCGAACACTGAAGCTTTCTTT. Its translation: CASIPMESNTEAFF.

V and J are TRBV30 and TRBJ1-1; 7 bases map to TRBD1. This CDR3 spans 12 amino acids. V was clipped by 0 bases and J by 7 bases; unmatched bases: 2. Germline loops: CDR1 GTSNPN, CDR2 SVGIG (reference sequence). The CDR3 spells CAWSVSGGEAFF. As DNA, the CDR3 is TGTGCCTGGAGTGTATCAGGGGGTGAAGCTTTCTTT.